The present TCR beta chain was sequenced within a study of CD8+CD57+ T cells in acquired aplastic anemia. Study details: Sorting CD4+ and CD8+ cells gave DNA averaging approximately 3 ug. Whole-study results and caveats: Patients and controls turned out to have 25 to 30 CD8+ CDR3 sequences in common.

Comments on this clonotype: Its antigen is as yet unknown.

For CDR3 and TCR beta VDJ profiling, genomic DNA was the template used. TCRdb processed the reads anew with MiXCR; each CDR3 protein has one entry. The table lists 270,000 or so distinct CDR3 sequences, approximately 86% of them singletons. Sequencing was done on patients that had shown CD8+CD57+ cell expansion by flow cytometry. Every patient presented with severe acquired aplastic anemia. Receipt of therapy had not occurred in any patient by the time of blood sampling. Trimming stripped 6 bases from V and 0 bases from J, with 9 bases between. Germline V gene sequence: CDR1 SGHRS, CDR2 YFSETQ. This CDR3 is 13 amino acids long.

The sample consisted of sorted CD4+, CD8+, or CD8+CD57+ T cells (not recorded which) from PBMCs. The chain recombines TRBV5-1 with TRBJ1-1; D ambiguous. This TCR derives from a human donor with aplastic anemia. CDR3 DNA: TGCGCCAGCAAGGTGTCTCTGAACACTGAAGCTTTCTTT. This encodes CASKVSLNTEAFF.